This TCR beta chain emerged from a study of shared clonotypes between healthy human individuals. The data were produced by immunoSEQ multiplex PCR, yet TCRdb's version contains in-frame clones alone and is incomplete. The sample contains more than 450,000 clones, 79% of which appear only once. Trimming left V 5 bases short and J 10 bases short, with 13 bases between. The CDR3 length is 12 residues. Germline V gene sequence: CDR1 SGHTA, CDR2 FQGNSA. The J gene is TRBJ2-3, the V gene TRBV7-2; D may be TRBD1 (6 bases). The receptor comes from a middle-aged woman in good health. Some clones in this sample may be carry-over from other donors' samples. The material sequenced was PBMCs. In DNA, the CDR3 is TGTGCCAGCAGCGCTACAGGGCGGTCGCAGTATTTT. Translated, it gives CASSATGRSQYF. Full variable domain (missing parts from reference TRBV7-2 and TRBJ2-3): GAGVSQSPSNKVTEKGKDVELRCDPISGHTALYWYRQSLGQGLEFLIYFQGNSAPDKSGLPSDRFSAERTGGSVSTLTIQRTQQEDSAVYLCASSATGRSQYFGPGTRLTVL.